Below, 2 T cell receptor beta chains from the same sample are listed, as sequenced in a study of cytomegalovirus exposure and HLA in healthy donors. Researchers ran the PCR with 60 Vbeta and 13 Jbeta primers. Method: immunoSEQ multiplex PCR; TCRdb's copy keeps in-frame clones and lacks some. The table includes around 92,000 clones, 65% to 85% detected once. The sample comprised PBMCs. The receptors derive from a man aged 18 to 30 in good health and CMV-seronegative.

The CDR3 DNA reads as TGTGCCAGCAGCGTAGCCCCCTCAGACTACGAGCAGTACTTC. It is translated as CASSVAPSDYEQYF. This chain uses TRBV9 with TRBJ2-7; D is unclear. CDR1 and CDR2 (germline): SGDLS, YYNGEE. Trimming shortened V by 0 bases and J by 3 bases, and 10 bases separated the two germline ends. The length of the CDR3 is 14 residues. The complete variable domain, with remaining parts taken from reference TRBV9 and TRBJ2-7, reads DSGVTQTPKHLITATGQRVTLRCSPRSGDLSVYWYQQSLDQGLQFLIQYYNGEERAKGNILERFSAQQFPDLHSELNLSSLELGDSALYFCASSVAPSDYEQYFGPGTRLTVT.

This chain joins TRBV7-2 and TRBJ1-5, with no clear D. The ends were cut back, 1 base at V and 7 bases at J, with 11 bases in the middle. Germline values: CDR1 SGHTA, CDR2 FQGNSA. CDR3 size: 14 residues. The CDR3: CASSLGAEGQPQHF. In nucleotides, the CDR3 is TGTGCCAGCAGCTTAGGGGCAGAGGGACAGCCCCAGCATTTT.